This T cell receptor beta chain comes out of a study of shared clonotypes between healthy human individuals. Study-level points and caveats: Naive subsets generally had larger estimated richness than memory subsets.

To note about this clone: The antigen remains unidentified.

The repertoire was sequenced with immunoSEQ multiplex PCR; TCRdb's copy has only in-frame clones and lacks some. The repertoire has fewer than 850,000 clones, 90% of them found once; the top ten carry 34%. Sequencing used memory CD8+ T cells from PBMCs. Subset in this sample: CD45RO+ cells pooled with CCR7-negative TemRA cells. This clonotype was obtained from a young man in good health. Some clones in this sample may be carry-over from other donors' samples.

The DNA for the CDR3 is TGTGCCAGCAGTGAAAGTCGCACAGTCTCTGGAAACACCATATATTTT. Translated, it gives CASSESRTVSGNTIYF. This chain connects TRBV2 to TRBJ1-3, with unresolved D. The CDR3 totals 16 residues. V lost 2 bases to trimming and J lost 0 bases, with 11 bases between them. Germline V lookup: CDR1 SNHLY, CDR2 FYNNEI. Looking up the rest from reference TRBV2 and TRBJ1-3 gives the full variable domain: EPEVTQTPSHQVTQMGQEVILRCVPISNHLYFYWYRQILGQKVEFLVSFYNNEISEKSEIFDDQFSVERPDGSNFTLKIRSTKLEDSAMYFCASSESRTVSGNTIYFGEGSWLTVV.